These 22 T cell receptor beta chains were all obtained from the same sample, sequenced in a study of blood T cell repertoires in COVID-19. Method: immunoSEQ multiplex PCR; TCRdb's copy keeps in-frame clones and lacks some. This table has over 60,000 clones, around 82% appearing once. Sample: peripheral blood. These receptor sequences come from a man older than 75 with active COVID-19.

V and J are TRBV5-6 and TRBJ2-7; D is perhaps TRBD1 (6 bases). CDR3 length: 15 residues. The V end was cut by 3 bases, the J end by 2 bases, with 15 bases between. CDR1 is SGHDT, CDR2 YYEEEE, per germline. The CDR3 region has the DNA TGTGCCAGCAGCTACTACTACAGGGACACCTACGAGCAGTACTTC. Its protein is CASSYYYRDTYEQYF.

The chain couples TRBV6-5 to TRBJ2-7; TRBD1 matches at 8 bases. Germline V CDR1 and CDR2: MNHEY, SVGAGI. With V trimmed by 8 bases and J by 5 bases, 5 bases remained unmatched. The CDR3 runs 12 residues. The CDR3 DNA sequence: TGTGCCAGCGCCGACAGGGGCAACGAGCAGTACTTC. Amino acids: CASADRGNEQYF.

The chain is built from TRBV3-1 (or the pseudogene TRBV3-2) and TRBJ1-4; 7 bases line up with TRBD1. Germline assignment: CDR1 LGHDT and CDR2 YNNKEL (reference sequence). This CDR3 has 15 amino acids. V lost 3 bases and J lost 6; bases outside the gene matches: 7. The CDR3 sequence: CASSHTRDSYEKLFF. As DNA, the CDR3 is TGTGCCAGCAGCCATACCCGGGACAGTTATGAAAAACTGTTTTTT.

In its sample, this clone was seen once. The V and J genes are TRBV28 and TRBJ2-7; 8 bases agree with TRBD1. V was clipped by 2 bases and J by 6 bases; unmatched bases: 6. The germline V gene encodes CDR1 MDHEN and CDR2 SYDVKM. The CDR3 runs to 14 residues. CDR3 amino acids: CASSLQDRASEQYF. The DNA of the CDR3 is TGTGCCAGCAGTTTACAGGACAGGGCTTCCGAGCAGTACTTC.

This clone was observed a few times. The V and J genes are TRBV5-6 and TRBJ2-5; TRBD1 matches 7 bases. The CDR3 has 17 amino acids. Germline CDR1 SGHDT, CDR2 YYEEEE. With 4 bases clipped from V and 4 bases from J, the junction kept 16 bases outside the gene matches. CDR3 bases: TGTGCCAGCAGCCGGACAGGCGGCCGGGGTATTGGAGAGACCCAGTACTTC. Encoded protein: CASSRTGGRGIGETQYF.

This chain links TRBV29-1 with TRBJ1-2; tentatively, D is TRBD1 (6 bases). There are 13 residues in the CDR3. Between the trimmed V and J ends, which lost 8 bases and 2 bases, there was a span of 15 bases. Germline loops: CDR1 SQVTM, CDR2 ANQGSEA. CDR3 coding DNA: TGCAGCACGGTCCCCACAGGGAACTATGGCTACACCTTC. It encodes CSTVPTGNYGYTF.

The rearrangement joins TRBV21-1 to TRBJ2-3; TRBD1 is the table's D call, not checked against the DNA. TRBV21-1 corresponds to a pseudogene. The CDR3 totals 16 residues. DNA of the CDR3: TGTGCCAGCAGCAAAGCGGGGGGACAGAGCACAGATACGCAGTATTTT. It translates to CASSKAGGQSTDTQYF.

The chain has TRBV28 and TRBJ2-3, with a tentative D call TRBD2 (6 bases). The CDR3 has 13 residues. CDR1 and CDR2 from the germline V gene are MDHEN and SYDVKM. The V gene lost 7 bases and the J gene lost 1 base, with 9 bases spanning the gap. The CDR3 bases are TGTGCCAGCACCATAGCGGGCACAGATACGCAGTATTTT. Translation gives CASTIAGTDTQYF.

The V gene is TRBV15, the J gene TRBJ1-5; no clear D gene. Germline-derived CDR1 and CDR2 are LNHNV and YYDKDF (reference sequence). Trimming removed 0 bases from V and 1 base from J, with 19 bases in between. This CDR3 comprises 19 residues. In nucleotides, the CDR3 is TGTGCCACCAGCAGAGATGGCGGGAAGGGAGAGAGAAGCAATCAGCCCCAGCATTTT. Amino acids: CATSRDGGKGERSNQPQHF.

The genes are TRBV19 and TRBJ2-2; 7 positions agree with TRBD1. The CDR3 runs 15 residues. V was pared by 8 bases and J by 5 bases, with 11 bases of the junction left unmatched. CDR1 is LNHDA, CDR2 SQIVND, per germline (reference sequence). The CDR3 nucleotides are TGTGCCAGTGCCCTAGGGGGCGGTAGGACCGGGGAGCTGTTTTTT. Amino acids: CASALGGGRTGELFF.

The chain couples TRBV6-5 to TRBJ1-6; 8 nucleotides align to TRBD1. There are 15 residues in the CDR3. Trimming took 6 bases from V and 9 from J; bases not matched to a gene: 10. Germline V CDR1 and CDR2: MNHEY, SVGAGI. The DNA for the CDR3 is TGTGCCAGCAGATACGCGCTACAGGGGGGTTCACCCCTCCACTTT. It encodes CASRYALQGGSPLHF.

V is TRBV2 and J is TRBJ2-3; maybe TRBD1 (5 bases). Trimming took off 6 bases at V and 0 bases at J, with 10 bases between the two ends. The germline CDR1 and CDR2 sequences are SNHLY and FYNNEI. The CDR3 loop spans 14 amino acids. CDR3 coding DNA: TGTGCCAGCAGGAAGGGGTCGAGCACAGATACGCAGTATTTT. Its protein product is CASRKGSSTDTQYF.

This chain uses TRBV28 with TRBJ2-1, with 8 bases lining up with TRBD2. CDR3 length: 16 residues. Germline assignment: CDR1 MDHEN and CDR2 SYDVKM. The junction had 17 bases not matched to a gene; V was cut back by 5 bases and J by 11 bases. DNA of the CDR3: TGTGCCAGCAGTCCGAGCGGGAGACGGATAAAAATGAAGCAGTTCTTC. Its protein is CASSPSGRRIKMKQFF.

The chain carries TRBV6-2 or TRBV6-3 and TRBJ2-7, with TRBD1 identical over 9 bases. Germline CDR1 and CDR2: MNHEY and SVGEGT. Trimming removed 6 bases from V and 3 bases from J; junction bases left unmatched: 6. The CDR3 runs 14 residues. The CDR3 loop is CASRYDRGGYEQYF. The CDR3 DNA sequence: TGTGCCAGCAGGTACGACAGGGGGGGCTACGAGCAGTACTTC.

This clone was observed a handful of times. The genes are TRBV12-3 or TRBV12-4 and TRBJ2-7; D is possibly TRBD2 (6 bases). CDR3 length equals 12 residues. Trimming left V 2 bases short and J 8 bases short, with 10 bases between. The CDR3 bases are TGTGCCAGCAGTTTAAGCGCGGGACAGCAGTACTTC. Translated, it gives CASSLSAGQQYF.

As for this clone: Mismatch with germline at one junction end may stem from a read error. V usage is TRBV30 and J usage is TRBJ1-5; unclear D gene. CDR1 is GTSNPN, CDR2 SVGIG, per germline (reference sequence). This CDR3 is built from 12 residues. CDR3 DNA: TGTGCCGGGAGCTGGGCCGGTCAGCCCCAGCATTTT. This encodes CAGSWAGQPQHF. The whole variable domain, remainder taken from reference TRBV30 and TRBJ1-5, is SQTIHQWPATLVQPVGSPLSLECTVEGTSNPNLYWYRQAAGRGLQLLFYSVGIGQISSEVPQNLSASRPQDRQFILSSKKLLLSDSGFYLCAGSWAGQPQHFGDGTRLSIL.

This chain joins TRBV4-2 and TRBJ1-1, with D unclear. CDR1 and CDR2 (germline): LGHNA, YNFKEQ. CDR3 length equals 15 residues. Trimming removed 5 bases from V and 0 bases from J, with 13 bases in between. CDR3 nucleotides: TGTGCCAGCAGCAAAGGAGGCAATCTGAACACTGAAGCTTTCTTT. It is translated as CASSKGGNLNTEAFF.

V gene TRBV19 combines with J gene TRBJ2-1; the match to TRBD2 covers 14 bases. After removal of 5 bases from V and 0 bases from J, the junction contained 3 bases not matched to a gene. The CDR3 has 17 amino acids. From germline, CDR1 is LNHDA and CDR2 SQIVND (reference sequence). CDR3 loop: CASSRTSGGLSYNEQFF. CDR3 DNA sequence: TGTGCCAGTAGTCGGACTAGCGGGGGGCTCTCCTACAATGAGCAGTTCTTC.

The chain links TRBV2 to TRBJ2-5, with 10 bases matching TRBD2. CDR1 and CDR2 (germline): SNHLY, FYNNEI. The trim removed 5 bases at V and 9 bases at J, leaving 9 bases unmatched. This CDR3 is built from 14 residues. The chain's CDR3 is CASSSSGGREAQYF. The CDR3 DNA is TGTGCCAGCAGTTCTAGCGGGGGACGCGAGGCCCAGTACTTC.

V usage is TRBV7-7 and J usage is TRBJ2-1, with D unclear. The CDR3 length is 15 residues. The V and J ends lost 0 bases and 5 bases respectively, with 11 bases between them. Germline V gene sequence: CDR1 SSHAT, CDR2 FNYEAQ (reference sequence). CDR3: CASSLAAGLHNEQFF. CDR3 DNA sequence: TGTGCCAGCAGCTTAGCGGCCGGGTTGCACAATGAGCAGTTCTTC.

The chain combines TRBV5-1 with TRBJ1-1; 7 bases are shared with TRBD1. CDR3 size: 15 residues. Trimming removed 3 bases from V and 1 base from J; junction bases left unmatched: 6. The germline V gene encodes CDR1 SGHRS and CDR2 YFSETQ. CDR3 coding DNA: TGCGCCAGCAGCTCGTTGGGACAGAGGAACACTGAAGCTTTCTTT. Protein sequence: CASSSLGQRNTEAFF.

The chain joins TRBV27 to TRBJ1-6, with 8 positions matching TRBD1. Germline V CDR1 and CDR2: MNHEY, SMNVEV (reference sequence). This CDR3 is 14 amino acids long. Trimming at V came to 6 bases and at J to 5 bases, leaving 3 bases not matched to a gene. CDR3 sequence reads: CASRVDRDNSPLHF. DNA of the CDR3: TGTGCCAGCAGGGTGGACAGGGATAATTCACCCCTCCACTTT.